One sample yielded the 13 T cell receptor beta chains listed below, sequenced in a study of blood T cell repertoires in COVID-19. The method was immunoSEQ multiplex PCR; TCRdb's version includes in-frame clones alone and lacks a portion of them. The sample lists more than 100,000 clones; 81% were seen once. Sequenced sample: peripheral blood. The receptor set was obtained from an older woman with active or convalescent COVID-19.

The V call is TRBV20-1, the J call TRBJ1-2; the D gene is possibly TRBD1 (5 bases). CDR1 is DFQATT, CDR2 SNEGSKA, per germline (reference sequence). This CDR3 region has 14 residues. Trimming left V 3 bases short and J 8 bases short, with 19 bases between. CDR3 loop: CSASPGRGWGGYTF. The DNA for the CDR3 is TGCAGTGCTAGTCCCGGGAGGGGCTGGGGAGGCTACACCTTC.

This clone was found a few times. This sequence joins TRBV7-2 and TRBJ2-7, with 9 bases identical to TRBD1. The length of the CDR3 is 15 residues. V shed 3 bases, J shed 3 bases, and the junction held 6 bases outside the gene matches. CDR1 is SGHTA and CDR2 is FQGNSA in the germline V gene. CDR3 bases: TGTGCCAGCAGCTTCACAGGGGGCGAACTCTACGAGCAGTACTTC. This gives the protein CASSFTGGELYEQYF. Together with reference TRBV7-2 and TRBJ2-7, the CDR3 gives the full variable domain: GAGVSQSPSNKVTEKGKDVELRCDPISGHTALYWYRQSLGQGLEFLIYFQGNSAPDKSGLPSDRFSAERTGGSVSTLTIQRTQQEDSAVYLCASSFTGGELYEQYFGPGTRLTVT.

This clone occurred once. The chain uses TRBV29-1 and TRBJ2-2; a weak D match, TRBD1 (7 bases). The CDR3 sequence is 14 residues long. Between the trimmed V and J ends, which lost 6 bases and 0 bases, there was a span of 11 bases. Germline V gene lookup returns CDR1 SQVTM and CDR2 ANQGSEA. The CDR3: CSVAGQTNTGELFF. CDR3 DNA sequence: TGCAGCGTCGCGGGACAGACGAACACCGGGGAGCTGTTTTTT.

The chain couples TRBV6-5 to TRBJ2-7; perhaps TRBD1 as D (5 bases). Germline V CDR1 and CDR2: MNHEY, SVGAGI. CDR3 length: 12 amino acids. Trimming removed 6 bases from V and 7 bases from J, with 13 bases in between. In DNA, the CDR3 is TGTGCCAGCAGCGAGGCGTCAGGGGAGCAGTACGTC. Translated: CASSEASGEQYV.

This clone was picked up a small number of times. The J gene is TRBJ2-1, the V gene TRBV6-5; the match to TRBD2 covers 9 bases. V dropped 6 bases and J dropped 4; count of bases not matched to a gene: 7. Germline V gives CDR1 MNHEY, CDR2 SVGAGI. There are 15 residues in the CDR3. Written as DNA, the CDR3 is TGTGCCAGCAGAGTGAGCGGGGGGCCTTACAATGAGCAGTTCTTC. It codes for CASRVSGGPYNEQFF.

The chain is built from TRBV5-6 and TRBJ1-4; the D gene is possibly TRBD1 (6 bases). The CDR3 length is 15 residues. Germline assignment: CDR1 SGHDT and CDR2 YYEEEE. The V gene lost 4 bases and the J gene lost 5 bases, with 15 bases spanning the gap. DNA for the CDR3: TGTGCCAGCAGCACCGGACAGAATTCGAATGAAAAACTGTTTTTT. Translating gives CASSTGQNSNEKLFF.

This chain uses TRBV9 with TRBJ1-2, with a tentative D call TRBD1 (5 bases). Germline CDR1 SGDLS, CDR2 YYNGEE. Trimming removed 3 bases at V and 4 bases at J, with 19 bases between. CDR3 length equals 16 residues. The CDR3 DNA is TGTGCCAGCAGCGCCCAGATGGGGGGATTAAGCTATGGCTACACCTTC. Protein: CASSAQMGGLSYGYTF.

This chain connects TRBV28 to TRBJ2-7; the match to TRBD2 covers 9 bases. The trim removed 4 bases at V and 7 bases at J, leaving 5 bases unmatched. This CDR3 contains 13 residues. Germline CDR1 and CDR2: MDHEN and SYDVKM. For the CDR3, the DNA is TGTGCCAGCAGTTATAGCGGGGGAAGGGAGCAGTACTTC. Translated, it gives CASSYSGGREQYF.

The rearrangement joins TRBV28 to TRBJ1-1; 7 bases agree with TRBD1. The germline V gene encodes CDR1 MDHEN and CDR2 SYDVKM. After removal of 5 bases from V and 7 bases from J, the junction contained 13 bases not matched to a gene. The CDR3 runs to 15 residues. CDR3 amino acids: CASSLGGTANDEAFF. The CDR3 nucleotides read TGTGCCAGCAGTCTAGGGGGGACAGCAAATGATGAAGCTTTCTTT.

V gene TRBV7-2 combines with J gene TRBJ2-1; a possible D gene is TRBD2 (6 bases). Germline V lookup: CDR1 SGHTA, CDR2 FQGNSA. Between the trimmed V and J ends, which lost 2 bases and 8 bases, there was a span of 13 bases. The CDR3 sequence is 14 residues long. CDR3 in DNA: TGTGCCAGCAGCTTAAGGAGGGTGGGGTATGAGCAGTTCTTC. Its protein is CASSLRRVGYEQFF.

The chain recombines TRBV4-3 with TRBJ1-2; 8 bases fit TRBD1. V lost 4 bases, J lost 4 bases, and 8 bases stayed unmatched. CDR3 length: 15 residues. Germline CDR1 and CDR2: LGHNA and YSLEER. CDR3 residues: CASSPRQGASYGYTF. DNA of the CDR3: TGCGCCAGCAGCCCCAGGCAGGGGGCGAGCTATGGCTACACCTTC.

This chain joins TRBV30 and TRBJ2-5; 8 bases match TRBD2. Trimming at V came to 6 bases and at J to 5 bases, leaving 8 bases not matched to a gene. Germline V gene data show CDR1 as GTSNPN and CDR2 as SVGIG (reference sequence). The CDR3 is 13 amino acids. CDR3 protein: CACNLRGGETQYF. DNA of the CDR3: TGTGCCTGTAACCTCCGCGGGGGGGAGACCCAGTACTTC.

V and J are TRBV14 and TRBJ1-6; 7 bases are shared with TRBD1. The CDR3 runs to 15 residues. Germline CDR1 is SGHDN and CDR2 is FVKESK. V trimming: 6 bases; J trimming: 6 bases; junction bases outside the gene matches: 8. CDR3 nucleotide sequence: TGTGCCAGCAGTCCCATGGGACAGATTAATTCACCCCTCCACTTT. Translating it yields CASSPMGQINSPLHF.